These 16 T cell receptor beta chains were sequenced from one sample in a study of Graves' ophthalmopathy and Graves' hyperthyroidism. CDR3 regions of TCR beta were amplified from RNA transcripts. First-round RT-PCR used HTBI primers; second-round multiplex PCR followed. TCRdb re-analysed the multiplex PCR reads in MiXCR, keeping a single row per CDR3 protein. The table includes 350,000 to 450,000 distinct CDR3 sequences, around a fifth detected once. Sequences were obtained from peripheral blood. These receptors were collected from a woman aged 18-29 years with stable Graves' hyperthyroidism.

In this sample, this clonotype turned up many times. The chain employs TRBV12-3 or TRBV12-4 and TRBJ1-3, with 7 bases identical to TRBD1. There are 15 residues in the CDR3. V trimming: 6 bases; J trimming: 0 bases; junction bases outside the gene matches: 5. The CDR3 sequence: CASRIQGTSGNTIYF. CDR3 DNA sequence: TGTGCCAGCAGAATACAGGGGACCTCTGGAAACACCATATATTTT.

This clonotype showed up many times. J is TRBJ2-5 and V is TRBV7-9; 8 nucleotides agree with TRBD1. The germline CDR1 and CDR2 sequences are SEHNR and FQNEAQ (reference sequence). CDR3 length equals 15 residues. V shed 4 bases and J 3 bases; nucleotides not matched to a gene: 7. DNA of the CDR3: TGTGCCAGCAGCTCTAAGGACAGGGACAAAGAGACCCAGTACTTC. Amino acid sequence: CASSSKDRDKETQYF.

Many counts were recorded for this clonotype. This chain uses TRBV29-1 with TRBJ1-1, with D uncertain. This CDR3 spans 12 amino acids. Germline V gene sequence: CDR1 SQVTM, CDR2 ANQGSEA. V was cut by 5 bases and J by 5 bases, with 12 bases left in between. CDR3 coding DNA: TGCAGCGTTCGGCGGGAAGCGACTGAAGCTTTCTTT. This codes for CSVRREATEAFF.

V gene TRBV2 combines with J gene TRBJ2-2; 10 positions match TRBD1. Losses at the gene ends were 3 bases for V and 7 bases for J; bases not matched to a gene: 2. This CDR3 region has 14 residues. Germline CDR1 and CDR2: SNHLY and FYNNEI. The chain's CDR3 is CASSDGTGVGELFF. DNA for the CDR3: TGTGCCAGCAGTGATGGGACAGGGGTCGGGGAGCTGTTTTTT.

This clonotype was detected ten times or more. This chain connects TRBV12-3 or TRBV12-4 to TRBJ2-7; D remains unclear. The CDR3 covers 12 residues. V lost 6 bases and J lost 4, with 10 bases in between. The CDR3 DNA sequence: TGTGCCAGCAGCGCTACACGATACGAGCAGTACTTC. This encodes CASSATRYEQYF.

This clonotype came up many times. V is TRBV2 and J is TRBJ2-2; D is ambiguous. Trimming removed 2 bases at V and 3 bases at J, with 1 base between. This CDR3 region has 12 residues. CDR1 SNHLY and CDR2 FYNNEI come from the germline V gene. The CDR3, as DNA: TGTGCCAGCAGTGAATACACCGGGGAGCTGTTTTTT. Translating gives CASSEYTGELFF.

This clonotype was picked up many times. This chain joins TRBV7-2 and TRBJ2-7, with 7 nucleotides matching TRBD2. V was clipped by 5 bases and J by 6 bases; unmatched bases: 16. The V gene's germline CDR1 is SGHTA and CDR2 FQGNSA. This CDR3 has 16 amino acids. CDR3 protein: CASSTPGGRGFSEQYF. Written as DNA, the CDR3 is TGTGCCAGCAGCACACCCGGAGGGCGGGGGTTTAGCGAGCAGTACTTC. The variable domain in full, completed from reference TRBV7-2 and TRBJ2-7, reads GAGVSQSPSNKVTEKGKDVELRCDPISGHTALYWYRQSLGQGLEFLIYFQGNSAPDKSGLPSDRFSAERTGGSVSTLTIQRTQQEDSAVYLCASSTPGGRGFSEQYFGPGTRLTVT.

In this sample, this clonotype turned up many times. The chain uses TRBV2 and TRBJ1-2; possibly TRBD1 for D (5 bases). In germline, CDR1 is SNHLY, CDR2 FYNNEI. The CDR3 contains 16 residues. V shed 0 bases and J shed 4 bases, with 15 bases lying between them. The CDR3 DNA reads TGTGCCAGCAGTGAAGCCAAAGGGGCTGGTGTCTATGGCTACACCTTC. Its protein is CASSEAKGAGVYGYTF.

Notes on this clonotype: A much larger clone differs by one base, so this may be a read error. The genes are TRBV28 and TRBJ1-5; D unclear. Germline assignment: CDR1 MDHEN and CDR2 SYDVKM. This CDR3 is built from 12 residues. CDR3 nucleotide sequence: TGTTCCAGCAGCCTCAGCAGTCAGCCCCAGCATTTT. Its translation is CSSSLSSQPQHF.

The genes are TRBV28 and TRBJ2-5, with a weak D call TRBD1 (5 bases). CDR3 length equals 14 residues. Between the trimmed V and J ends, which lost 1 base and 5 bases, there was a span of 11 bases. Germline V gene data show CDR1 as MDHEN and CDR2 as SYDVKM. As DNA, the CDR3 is TGTGCCAGCAGTTTATCAGGGTTTGAGGAGACCCAGTACTTC. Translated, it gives CASSLSGFEETQYF. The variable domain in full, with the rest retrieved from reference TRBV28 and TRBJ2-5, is DVKVTQSSRYLVKRTGEKVFLECVQDMDHENMFWYRQDPGLGLRLIYFSYDVKMKEKGDIPEGYSVSREKKERFSLILESASTNQTSMYLCASSLSGFEETQYFGPGTRLLVL.

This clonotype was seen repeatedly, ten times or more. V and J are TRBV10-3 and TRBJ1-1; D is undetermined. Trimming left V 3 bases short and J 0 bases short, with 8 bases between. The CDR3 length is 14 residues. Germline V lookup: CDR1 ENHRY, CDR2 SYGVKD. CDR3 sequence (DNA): TGTGCCATCAGTGATAGTGGGTTGAACACTGAAGCTTTCTTT. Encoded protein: CAISDSGLNTEAFF.

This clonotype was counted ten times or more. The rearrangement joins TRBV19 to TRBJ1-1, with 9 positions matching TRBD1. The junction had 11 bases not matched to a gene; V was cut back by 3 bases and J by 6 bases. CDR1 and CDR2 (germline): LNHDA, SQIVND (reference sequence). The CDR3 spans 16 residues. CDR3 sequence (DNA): TGTGCCAGTAGTATGGTCACAGGGGGCGGGGACCCTGAAGCTTTCTTT. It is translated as CASSMVTGGGDPEAFF.

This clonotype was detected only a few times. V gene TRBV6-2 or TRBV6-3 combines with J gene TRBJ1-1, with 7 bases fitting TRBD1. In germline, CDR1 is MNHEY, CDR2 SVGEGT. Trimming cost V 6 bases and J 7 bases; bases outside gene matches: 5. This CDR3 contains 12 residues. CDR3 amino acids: CASRQGPNEAFF. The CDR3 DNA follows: TGTGCCAGCAGACAGGGGCCGAATGAAGCTTTCTTT.

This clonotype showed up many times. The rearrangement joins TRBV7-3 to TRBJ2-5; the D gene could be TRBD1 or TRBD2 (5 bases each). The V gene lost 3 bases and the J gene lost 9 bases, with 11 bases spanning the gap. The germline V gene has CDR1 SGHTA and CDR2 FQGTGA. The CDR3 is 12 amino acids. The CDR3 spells CASSLGTEPQYF. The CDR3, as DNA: TGTGCCAGCAGCTTGGGGACGGAACCCCAGTACTTC.

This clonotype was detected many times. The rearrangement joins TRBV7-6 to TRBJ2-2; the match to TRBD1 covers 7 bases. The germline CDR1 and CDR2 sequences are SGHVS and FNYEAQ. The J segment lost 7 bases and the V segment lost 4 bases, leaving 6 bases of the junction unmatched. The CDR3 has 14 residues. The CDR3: CASSSNRGNGELFF. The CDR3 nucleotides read TGTGCCAGCAGCTCGAACAGGGGTAACGGGGAGCTGTTTTTT.

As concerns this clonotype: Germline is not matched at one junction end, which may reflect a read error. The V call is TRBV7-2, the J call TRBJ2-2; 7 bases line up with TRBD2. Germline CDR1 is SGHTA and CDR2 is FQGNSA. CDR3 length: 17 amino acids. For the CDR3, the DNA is TGTGCCAGCAGCTTAGCGGGGCGCGGGAGACGGACCGGGGAGCTGCTTTTT. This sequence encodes CASSLAGRGRRTGELLF.